This TCR beta chain is drawn from a study of CD8 T cell repertoires and HIV-1 epitope variants. Trimming left V 9 bases short and J 2 bases short, with 23 bases between. This CDR3 has 16 amino acids. From germline, CDR1 is LNHDA and CDR2 SQIVND (reference sequence). In this sample, this clone turned up a few times. Its target is unknown. Profiled with immunoSEQ multiplex PCR; TCRdb holds only in-frame clones, not every one. Among roughly 1,200 clones listed, around two thirds were seen once. The chain employs TRBV19 and TRBJ2-7, with D tentatively TRBD1 or TRBD2 (6 bases each). Specimen: cultured CD8+ T cells derived from PBMCs. This clonotype was sampled from a male donor with HIV. As DNA, the CDR3 is TGTGCCAGCCCCTGGGGGGAACACAGGGATCCCTACGAGCAGTACTTC. Residues: CASPWGEHRDPYEQYF.